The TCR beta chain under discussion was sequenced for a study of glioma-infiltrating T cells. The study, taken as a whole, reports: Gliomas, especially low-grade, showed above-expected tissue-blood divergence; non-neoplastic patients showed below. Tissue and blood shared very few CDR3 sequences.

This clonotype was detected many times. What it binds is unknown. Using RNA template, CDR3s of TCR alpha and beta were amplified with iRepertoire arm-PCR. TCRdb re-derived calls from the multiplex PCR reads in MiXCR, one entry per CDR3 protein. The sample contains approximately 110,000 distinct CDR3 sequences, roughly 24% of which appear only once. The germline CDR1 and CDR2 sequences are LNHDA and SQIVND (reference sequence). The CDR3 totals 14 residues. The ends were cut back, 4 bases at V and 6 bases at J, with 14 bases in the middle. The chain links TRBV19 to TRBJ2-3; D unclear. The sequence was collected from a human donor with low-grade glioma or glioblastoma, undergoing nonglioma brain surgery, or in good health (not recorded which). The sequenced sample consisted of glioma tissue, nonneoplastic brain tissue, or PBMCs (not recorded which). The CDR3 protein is CASSTPGLQDTQYF. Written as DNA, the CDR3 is TGTGCCAGTAGTACCCCCGGCCTCCAGGATACGCAGTATTTT.